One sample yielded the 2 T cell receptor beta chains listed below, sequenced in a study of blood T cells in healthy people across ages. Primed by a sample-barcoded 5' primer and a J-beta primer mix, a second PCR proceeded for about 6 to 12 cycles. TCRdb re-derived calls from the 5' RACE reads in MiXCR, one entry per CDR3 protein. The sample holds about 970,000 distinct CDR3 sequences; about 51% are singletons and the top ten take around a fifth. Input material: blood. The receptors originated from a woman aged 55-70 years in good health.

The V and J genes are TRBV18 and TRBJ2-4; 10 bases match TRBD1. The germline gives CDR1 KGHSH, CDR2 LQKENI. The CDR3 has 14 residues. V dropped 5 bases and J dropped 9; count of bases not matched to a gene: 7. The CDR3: CASSIDRGHGIQYF. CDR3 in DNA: TGTGCCAGCTCAATCGACAGGGGGCACGGCATTCAGTACTTC.

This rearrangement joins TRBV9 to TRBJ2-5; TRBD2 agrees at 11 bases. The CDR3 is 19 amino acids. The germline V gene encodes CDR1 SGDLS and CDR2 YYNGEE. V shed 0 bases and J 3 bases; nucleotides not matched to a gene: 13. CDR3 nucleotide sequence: TGTGCCAGCAGCGTAGTCTGGGGGATGACTAGCGGGAACAAAGAGACCCAGTACTTC. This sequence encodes CASSVVWGMTSGNKETQYF.